Below, one T cell receptor (beta chain) is given with its context. The data are from a study of T cell changes during pregnancy in multiple sclerosis. CDR3 length: 16 residues. Germline CDR1 is SGDLS and CDR2 is YYNGEE. V was clipped by 2 bases and J by 0 bases; unmatched bases: 7. Clones were read by immunoSEQ multiplex PCR, and TCRdb kept only the in-frame ones, dropping some. The sample holds roughly 89,000 clones; about 94% are singletons and the top ten take 2% to 2.5%. This sample comprised peripheral blood, obtained in the third trimester of pregnancy. The TCR sequence derives from a female donor with multiple sclerosis, enrolled in a pregnancy study. The chain combines TRBV9 with TRBJ2-7; 8 bases align to TRBD2. The CDR3 is CASSVAVAGSSYEQYF. The CDR3 DNA reads as TGTGCCAGCAGCGTGGCTGTAGCGGGAAGCTCCTACGAGCAGTACTTC.